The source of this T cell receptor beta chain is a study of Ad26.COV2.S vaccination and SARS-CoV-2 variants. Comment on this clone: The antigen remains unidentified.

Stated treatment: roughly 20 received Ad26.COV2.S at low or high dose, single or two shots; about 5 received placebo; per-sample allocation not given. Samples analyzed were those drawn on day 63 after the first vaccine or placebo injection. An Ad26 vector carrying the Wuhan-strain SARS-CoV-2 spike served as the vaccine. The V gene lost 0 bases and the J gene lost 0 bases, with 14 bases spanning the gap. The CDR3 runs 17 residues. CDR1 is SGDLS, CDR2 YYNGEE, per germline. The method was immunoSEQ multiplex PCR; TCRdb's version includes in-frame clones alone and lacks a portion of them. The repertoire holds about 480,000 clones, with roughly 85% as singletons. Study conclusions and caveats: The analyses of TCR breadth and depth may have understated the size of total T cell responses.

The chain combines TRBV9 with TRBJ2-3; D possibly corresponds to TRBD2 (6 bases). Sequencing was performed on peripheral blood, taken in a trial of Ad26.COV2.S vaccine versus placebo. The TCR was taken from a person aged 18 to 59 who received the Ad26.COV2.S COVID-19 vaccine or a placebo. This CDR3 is CASSVAALAWSTDTQYF. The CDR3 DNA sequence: TGTGCCAGCAGCGTAGCGGCCCTAGCGTGGAGCACAGATACGCAGTATTTT.